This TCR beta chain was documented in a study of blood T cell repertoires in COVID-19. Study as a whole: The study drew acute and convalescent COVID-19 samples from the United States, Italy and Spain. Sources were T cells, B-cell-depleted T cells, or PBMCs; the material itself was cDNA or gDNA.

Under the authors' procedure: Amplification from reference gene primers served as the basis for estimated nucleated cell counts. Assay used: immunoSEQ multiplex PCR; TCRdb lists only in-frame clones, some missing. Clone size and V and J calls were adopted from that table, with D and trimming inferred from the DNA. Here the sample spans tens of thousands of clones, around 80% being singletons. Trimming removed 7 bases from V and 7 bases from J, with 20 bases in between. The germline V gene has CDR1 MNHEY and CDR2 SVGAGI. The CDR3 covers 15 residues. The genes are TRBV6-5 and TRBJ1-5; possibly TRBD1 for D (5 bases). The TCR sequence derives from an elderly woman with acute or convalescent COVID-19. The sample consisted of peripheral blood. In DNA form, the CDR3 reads TGTGCCAGCAAGAGAGGGGAGGTGTTGGGACAGCCCCAGCATTTT. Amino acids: CASKRGEVLGQPQHF.